The rows below give T cell receptor beta chains drawn from one sample of a study of OX40 agonist ivuxolimab in advanced cancers. Clones were read by immunoSEQ multiplex PCR, and TCRdb kept only the in-frame ones, dropping some. The sample lists about 35,000 clones; about 83% were seen once. Here the sequenced sample was CD4+ or CD8+ T cells sorted from blood, taken in a trial of the OX40 agonist ivuxolimab. The receptors come from an adult with an advanced solid tumor such as melanoma, head and neck, liver or kidney cancer. Each CDR3 is given with its conserved first and last residue. A D gene is named only where the DNA matches it firmly. Not all rows give a size; the values are once, few, many and, for expanded clones, a class.

V	size	J	D	CDR3	DNA
TRBV28	medium-sized	TRBJ2-7	.	CASSFGYEQYF	TGTGCCAGCAGTTTCGGGTACGAGCAGTACTTC
TRBV5-3	.	TRBJ1-2	.	CARTVKIPGYTF	TGTGCCAGAACCGTAAAAATACCTGGCTACACCTTC
TRBV5-1	.	TRBJ2-3	.	CASSSNSDTQYF	TGCGCCAGCAGCTCTAATAGCGATACGCAGTATTTT
TRBV30	.	TRBJ1-2	.	CAWSLQTGPYTF	TGTGCCTGGAGTCTTCAGACAGGACCCTACACCTTC
TRBV7-9	.	TRBJ1-2	.	CASRIGGGWDGYTF	TGTGCCAGCAGGATTGGGGGGGGCTGGGATGGCTACACCTTC
TRBV5-4	.	TRBJ2-1	TRBD1	CASSSDRRDYNEQFF	TGTGCCAGCAGCTCGGACAGGAGAGACTACAATGAGCAGTTCTTC
TRBV5-1	.	TRBJ2-5	.	CASSGGRAGETQYF	TGCGCCAGCAGTGGTGGCAGGGCAGGGGAGACCCAGTACTTC
TRBV5-1	once	TRBJ2-5	TRBD2	CASSASGGLGETQYF	TGCGCCAGCAGCGCTAGCGGGGGGTTAGGGGAGACCCAGTACTTC
TRBV7-8	.	TRBJ1-3	.	CASSPRVGVSGNTIYF	TGTGCCAGCAGCCCGCGGGTCGGGGTTTCTGGAAACACCATATATTTT
TRBV6-6	.	TRBJ1-1	.	CASSQEQGNTEAFF	TGTGCCAGCAGCCAAGAGCAGGGGAACACTGAAGCTTTCTTT
TRBV6-1	.	TRBJ2-1	.	CAGTSYNEQFF	TGTGCCGGGACTTCCTACAATGAGCAGTTCTTC
TRBV9	.	TRBJ1-2	.	CASSVGGGTNGYTF	TGTGCCAGCAGCGTAGGAGGAGGGACCAATGGCTACACCTTC
TRBV10-3	few	TRBJ1-1	.	CAISNRGVNTEAFF	TGTGCCATCAGTAACCGGGGGGTGAACACTGAAGCTTTCTTT
TRBV9	.	TRBJ1-1	.	CASSVQRGFTEAFF	TGTGCCAGCAGCGTCCAACGAGGGTTCACTGAAGCTTTCTTT
TRBV4-1	.	TRBJ1-4	.	CASSQQGGLGEKLFF	TGCGCCAGCAGCCAACAGGGAGGTCTCGGTGAAAAACTGTTTTTT
TRBV7-3	.	TRBJ1-1	TRBD1	CASSAGQGVNTEAFF	TGTGCCAGCAGCGCGGGACAGGGGGTGAACACTGAAGCTTTCTTT
TRBV5-6	.	TRBJ1-1	.	CASSLETTPNTEAFF	TGTGCCAGCAGCTTGGAGACAACTCCGAACACTGAAGCTTTCTTT
TRBV27	once	TRBJ2-1	TRBD2	CASSLGLAGGNEQFF	TGTGCCAGCAGTCTTGGACTAGCGGGGGGGAATGAGCAGTTCTTC